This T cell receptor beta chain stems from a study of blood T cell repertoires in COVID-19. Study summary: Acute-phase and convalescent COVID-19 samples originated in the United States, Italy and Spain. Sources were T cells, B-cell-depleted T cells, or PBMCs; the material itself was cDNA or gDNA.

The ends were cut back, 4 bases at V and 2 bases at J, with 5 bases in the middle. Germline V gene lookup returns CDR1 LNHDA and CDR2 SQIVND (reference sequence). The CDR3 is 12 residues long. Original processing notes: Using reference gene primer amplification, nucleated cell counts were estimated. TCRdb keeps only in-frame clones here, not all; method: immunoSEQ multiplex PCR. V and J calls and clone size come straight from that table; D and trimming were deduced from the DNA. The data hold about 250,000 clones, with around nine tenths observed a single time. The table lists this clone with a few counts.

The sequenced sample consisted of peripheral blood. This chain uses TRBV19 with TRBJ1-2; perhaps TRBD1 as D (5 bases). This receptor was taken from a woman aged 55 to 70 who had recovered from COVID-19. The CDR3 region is CASSKGNYGYTF. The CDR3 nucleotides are TGTGCCAGTAGTAAGGGGAACTATGGCTACACCTTC.